These 21 T cell receptor beta chains originate from one sample sequenced in a study of T cells after posttransplantation cyclophosphamide. The naive gate required viable CD3+CD4+ or CD3+CD8+ cells with CCR7+CD45RA+CD45RO-CD95-CD27+CD28+ phenotype. Sequenced by immunoSEQ multiplex PCR; TCRdb stores in-frame clones only, minus some. This table has some 20,000 clones, under 99% appearing once. Material: naive CD4+ T cells sorted from PBMCs. Source of these receptors: a man between 40 and 49 years old in good health, CMV-negative, and a related stem cell transplant donor.

In this sample, this clone turned up once. This rearrangement joins TRBV19 to TRBJ2-7; 11 nucleotides match TRBD1. Germline assignment: CDR1 LNHDA and CDR2 SQIVND (reference sequence). J lost 2 bases, V lost 4 bases, and 1 base had no gene match. The CDR3 is 14 amino acids. CDR3 DNA sequence: TGTGCCAGTAGTAAGGACAGGGGGCCCTACGAGCAGTACTTC. Amino acids: CASSKDRGPYEQYF.

V gene TRBV19 combines with J gene TRBJ2-5; perhaps TRBD2 as D (5 bases). The DNA matches TRBJ2-7 better at its end, which makes the J call doubtful. CDR3 length: 14 amino acids. Germline lookup yields CDR1 LNHDA and CDR2 SQIVND (reference sequence). CDR3 bases: TGTGCCAGTAGTATAGGAGGGTCAACCTACGAGCAGTACTTC. This translates into CASSIGGSTYEQYF.

The chain carries TRBV2 and TRBJ2-2; D is unclear. The CDR3 has 13 amino acids. Germline CDR1 reads SNHLY; CDR2 reads FYNNEI. V was pared by 5 bases and J by 0 bases, with 4 bases between. CDR3 loop: CASSQANTGELFF. The DNA for the CDR3 is TGTGCCAGCAGTCAGGCGAACACCGGGGAGCTGTTTTTT.

This clone appeared once. The rearrangement uses TRBV4-2 and TRBJ2-7; 12 nucleotides agree with TRBD2. V lost 0 bases, J lost 7 bases, and 7 bases stayed unmatched. CDR1 LGHNA and CDR2 YNFKEQ come from the germline V gene. The CDR3 contains 16 residues. The CDR3 DNA reads as TGTGCCAGCAGCCAAGAGCCTAGCGGGAGGGCCTGGGAGCAGTACTTC. This translates into CASSQEPSGRAWEQYF.

The V and J genes are TRBV29-1 and TRBJ1-1; D perhaps matches TRBD1 (5 bases). The V and J ends lost 3 bases and 1 base respectively, with 9 bases between them. Looked up from germline, CDR1 is SQVTM and CDR2 is ANQGSEA. The CDR3 totals 13 residues. The CDR3 nucleotides read TGCAGCGTTGATCAGGGCACGAACACTGAAGCTTTCTTT. Its protein product is CSVDQGTNTEAFF.

This chain connects TRBV7-2 to TRBJ2-1, with 9 nucleotides matching TRBD2. Unmatched junction bases numbered 11, after V lost 1 base and J lost 4 bases. The V gene's germline CDR1 is SGHTA and CDR2 FQGNSA. CDR3 length: 18 residues. The CDR3 nucleotides are TGTGCCAGCAGCTTAGAGGGGGTGACTAGCGGAGTTTACAATGAGCAGTTCTTC. Translating it yields CASSLEGVTSGVYNEQFF. Looking up the rest from reference TRBV7-2 and TRBJ2-1 gives the full variable domain: GAGVSQSPSNKVTEKGKDVELRCDPISGHTALYWYRQSLGQGLEFLIYFQGNSAPDKSGLPSDRFSAERTGGSVSTLTIQRTQQEDSAVYLCASSLEGVTSGVYNEQFFGPGTRLTVL.

Turning to this clone: One end of the junction does not line up with germline, which may come from a read error. This CDR3 is also generated by other DNA sequences in the sample. This chain joins TRBV6-1 and TRBJ2-7; weak D call: TRBD1 (6 bases). Germline values: CDR1 MNHNS, CDR2 SASEGT. CDR3 size: 12 residues. The CDR3: CASSAQGVEQYF. The CDR3 nucleotides are TGTGCCAGCAGTGCACAGGGAGTCGAGCAGTACTTT.

The J gene is TRBJ1-2, the V gene TRBV6-1, with D hard to call. CDR3 length: 10 amino acids. Germline V gene data show CDR1 as MNHNS and CDR2 as SASEGT. The germline V and J ends were trimmed by 6 bases and 8 bases, with 7 bases remaining between them. The CDR3 spells CASRRAGYTF. The CDR3 coding sequence is TGTGCCAGCAGGAGGGCGGGCTACACCTTC.

This rearrangement joins TRBV5-6 to TRBJ1-3; D gene unclear. The CDR3 runs 15 residues. The germline V gene has CDR1 SGHDT and CDR2 YYEEEE. V was pared by 1 base and J by 0 bases, with 8 bases between. CDR3 residues: CASSLMGSSGNTIYF. The CDR3 nucleotides are TGTGCCAGCAGCTTGATGGGGAGCTCTGGAAACACCATATATTTT.

The J gene is TRBJ2-2, the V gene TRBV19, with D unresolved. V shed 6 bases and J shed 8 bases, with 10 bases lying between them. Germline-derived CDR1 and CDR2 are LNHDA and SQIVND (reference sequence). The CDR3 consists of 12 residues. The CDR3 nucleotides are TGTGCCAGTAGCCAGTCGACAGGGGAGCTGTTTTTT. This encodes CASSQSTGELFF.

This sequence joins TRBV19 and TRBJ1-2; tentative D call: TRBD1 (6 bases). This CDR3 has 16 amino acids. From germline, CDR1 is LNHDA and CDR2 SQIVND (reference sequence). The germline V and J ends were trimmed by 8 bases and 0 bases, with 19 bases remaining between them. The CDR3 region is CASSPTGSLPNYGYTF. DNA of the CDR3: TGTGCCAGTTCCCCGACAGGTAGTCTTCCTAACTATGGCTACACCTTC.

This chain uses TRBV27 with TRBJ1-4; possibly TRBD1 for D (6 bases). CDR3 size: 15 residues. Per the germline V gene, CDR1 is MNHEY and CDR2 is SMNVEV (reference sequence). V was pared by 2 bases and J by 6 bases, with 13 bases between. The CDR3 DNA follows: TGTGCCAGCAGTTTACAGGGGACCGGTCATGAAAAACTGTTTTTT. The encoded protein is CASSLQGTGHEKLFF.

The chain employs TRBV5-6 and TRBJ1-1, with D tentatively TRBD1 (6 bases). Trimming shortened V by 0 bases and J by 11 bases, and 8 bases separated the two germline ends. The CDR3 consists of 11 residues. Per the germline V gene, CDR1 is SGHDT and CDR2 is YYEEEE. This CDR3 reads CASSLGRGAFF. CDR3 nucleotides: TGTGCCAGCAGCTTGGGCAGGGGTGCTTTCTTT.

The chain links TRBV6-6 to TRBJ2-2; TRBD1 aligns across 9 bases. V trimming: 5 bases; J trimming: 1 base; junction bases outside the gene matches: 2. The length of the CDR3 is 15 residues. Germline V CDR1 and CDR2: MNHNY, SVGAGI (reference sequence). This CDR3 is CASSRGQGNTGELFF. The DNA of the CDR3 is TGTGCCAGCAGTCGGGGACAGGGGAACACCGGGGAGCTGTTTTTT.

The V and J genes are TRBV5-1 and TRBJ2-2, with 8 positions matching TRBD2. V trimming: 0 bases; J trimming: 0 bases; junction bases outside the gene matches: 4. The germline gives CDR1 SGHRS, CDR2 YFSETQ. This CDR3 is 17 amino acids long. DNA of the CDR3: TGCGCCAGCAGCTTGGCATTAGCGGGGTCGAACACCGGGGAGCTGTTTTTT. Its translation: CASSLALAGSNTGELFF.

The chain uses TRBV2 and TRBJ2-1; 9 bases line up with TRBD2. There are 15 residues in the CDR3. Germline V gene lookup returns CDR1 SNHLY and CDR2 FYNNEI. The V gene end was trimmed by 3 bases and the J gene end by 1 base; junction bases not matched to a gene: 1. The DNA of the CDR3 is TGTGCCAGCAGTGACAGCGGGAGGTCCTACAATGAGCAGTTCTTC. Its protein product is CASSDSGRSYNEQFF.

The chain has TRBV5-1 and TRBJ2-3, with 11 positions matching TRBD2. The CDR3 contains 16 residues. The V gene end was trimmed by 2 bases and the J gene end by 4 bases; junction bases not matched to a gene: 6. CDR1 is SGHRS and CDR2 is YFSETQ in the germline V gene. The CDR3 is CASSFRSGRAADTQYF. The CDR3 coding sequence is TGCGCCAGCAGCTTTCGTAGCGGGAGGGCCGCAGATACGCAGTATTTT.

The genes are TRBV28 and TRBJ2-1, with 8 nucleotides matching TRBD2. CDR1 and CDR2 from the germline V gene are MDHEN and SYDVKM. The V gene end was trimmed by 3 bases and the J gene end by 2 bases; junction bases not matched to a gene: 6. CDR3 length equals 16 residues. In DNA, the CDR3 is TGTGCCAGCAGTTTGATAGCGGGAAAAACCTACAATGAGCAGTTCTTC. As protein: CASSLIAGKTYNEQFF.

The rearrangement links TRBV21-1 to TRBJ2-1; the table's TRBD2 call for D was not verified on the DNA. TRBV21-1 is recorded as a pseudogene. This CDR3 comprises 15 residues. The CDR3 DNA follows: TGTGCCAGCAGCAAAGCGGGACTAACCTACAATGAGCAGTTCTTC. It codes for CASSKAGLTYNEQFF.

The V gene is TRBV6-1, the J gene TRBJ2-2; 12 bases are a match to TRBD1. The CDR3 totals 16 residues. Trimming removed 4 bases from V and 6 bases from J; junction bases left unmatched: 6. Per the germline V gene, CDR1 is MNHNS and CDR2 is SASEGT. DNA of the CDR3: TGTGCCAGCAGTGTTAAGGGACAGGGGGCTGCCGGGGAGCTGTTTTTT. This sequence encodes CASSVKGQGAAGELFF.

This clone was seen a single time. V and J are TRBV4-3 and TRBJ2-3; D not certain. V lost 0 bases, J lost 6 bases, and 13 bases lay in between. Germline lookup yields CDR1 LGHNA and CDR2 YSLEER. The CDR3 runs 15 residues. CDR3: CASSQDGQARDTQYF. CDR3 in DNA: TGCGCCAGCAGCCAAGATGGGCAGGCCCGCGATACGCAGTATTTT.